This T cell receptor (beta chain) appears in the sequencing data of a study of T cells in Graves' hyperthyroidism and ophthalmopathy. RNA transcripts yielded amplified TCR beta CDR3 regions. A first-round RT-PCR of the TCR CDR3 used the HTBI primer set. Via MiXCR, TCRdb re-called the multiplex PCR reads, giving one row per CDR3 protein. Of approximately 590,000 distinct CDR3 sequences in the sample, 15% to 18% were seen once. The V and J ends lost 5 bases and 2 bases respectively, with 13 bases between them. The length of the CDR3 is 16 residues. Germline assignment: CDR1 SEHNR and CDR2 FQNEAQ (reference sequence). Over 18 months, lack of ophthalmopathy progression marked Graves' hyperthyroidism as stable.

The sequence derives from a woman aged 25-40 years with Graves' hyperthyroidism. The sample taken for sequencing was blood. V and J are TRBV7-9 and TRBJ2-6, with a weak D call TRBD1 (6 bases). CDR3 region: CASSPDRLAGANVLTF. As DNA, the CDR3 is TGTGCCAGCAGCCCCGACAGGTTAGCTGGGGCCAACGTCCTGACTTTC.